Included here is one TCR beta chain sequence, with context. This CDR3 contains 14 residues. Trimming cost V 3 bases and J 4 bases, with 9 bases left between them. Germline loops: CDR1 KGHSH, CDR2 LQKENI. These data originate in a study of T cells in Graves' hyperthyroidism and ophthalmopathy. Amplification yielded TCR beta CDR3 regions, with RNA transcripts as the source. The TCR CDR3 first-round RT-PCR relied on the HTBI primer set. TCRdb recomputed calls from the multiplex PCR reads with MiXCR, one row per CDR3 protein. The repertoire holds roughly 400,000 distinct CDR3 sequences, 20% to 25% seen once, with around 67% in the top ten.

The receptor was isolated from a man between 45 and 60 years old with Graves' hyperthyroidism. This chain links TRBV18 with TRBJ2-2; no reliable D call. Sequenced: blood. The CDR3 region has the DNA TGTGCCAGCTCACCTGGAGTTCTCACCGGGGAGCTGTTTTTT. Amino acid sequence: CASSPGVLTGELFF.